This T cell receptor beta chain was identified during a study of blood T cell repertoires in COVID-19. Study as a whole: PBMCs, B-cell-depleted T cells, or T cells were the source of the cDNA or gDNA that made up the material.

Data came from immunoSEQ multiplex PCR; TCRdb stores just in-frame clones and leaves some out. The sample lists around 260,000 clones, about 87% occurring once. This CDR3 contains 17 residues. Germline-derived CDR1 and CDR2 are MNHEY and SMNVEV (reference sequence). V lost 6 bases to trimming and J lost 7 bases; unmatched junction nucleotides: 16. Sequencing was carried out using peripheral blood. This clonotype was obtained from a woman in her forties or fifties with acute or convalescent COVID-19. The chain has TRBV27 and TRBJ2-1; 9 nucleotides agree with TRBD2. Here the CDR3 DNA reads TGTGCCAGCAGGGTCTTGGGGATAGCGGGAGATATAAATGAGCAGTTCTTC. Protein: CASRVLGIAGDINEQFF.